This is a list of T cell receptor beta chains from one sample in a study of shared clonotypes between healthy human individuals. Libraries were prepared by immunoSEQ multiplex PCR; TCRdb keeps only in-frame clonotypes and omits some of them. The sample holds about 2.5 million clones, 85% to 95% seen once. Material for sequencing was naive CD4+ T cells from PBMCs. The receptors here all came from a man aged 18 to 30 in good health. Some clones in this sample may be carry-over from other donors' samples. Both conserved end residues are part of each CDR3. A D gene is named only where the DNA matches it firmly. The size of a clone is reported for some rows only, either as once, few or many, or as a class for expanded clones.

CASSSQSYTGELFF,TGTGCCAGCAGTTCCCAATCCTACACCGGGGAGCTGTTTTTT,-,TRBV27,TRBJ2-2,-
CASSLMTSGSDETQYF,TGCGCCAGCAGCTTAATGACTAGCGGGAGTGATGAGACCCAGTACTTC,TRBD2,TRBV5-1,TRBJ2-5,-
CASRGTGWTQYF,TGCGCCAGCAGGGGGACCGGATGGACCCAGTACTTC,-,TRBV5-1,TRBJ2-5,-
CASSPPSRGGTGGRYEQYF,TGTGCCAGCAGCCCCCCCTCCCGGGGCGGTACAGGGGGCAGATACGAGCAGTACTTC,TRBD1,TRBV27,TRBJ2-7,-
CASSEGTSGSRVHEQYF,TGCGCCAGCAGTGAGGGGACTAGCGGGAGTCGGGTCCACGAGCAGTACTTC,TRBD2,TRBV10-1,TRBJ2-7,once
CASSSVGTSRAEQYF,TGTGCCAGCAGCTCCGTCGGGACTAGCAGGGCCGAGCAGTACTTC,TRBD2,TRBV7-2,TRBJ2-7,once
CASSKVLEGRADTQYF,TGTGCCAGCAGCAAAGTATTGGAGGGAAGGGCAGATACGCAGTATTTT,-,TRBV21-1,TRBJ2-3,-
CASSTGMKRNTEAFF,TGTGCCAGCAGCACAGGGATGAAAAGGAACACTGAAGCTTTCTTT,-,TRBV6-5,TRBJ1-1,-
CASSSGQVLTYEQYF,TGCGCCAGCAGCTCGGGACAGGTACTAACCTACGAGCAGTACTTC,TRBD1,TRBV5-1,TRBJ2-7,-
CASSSGPPSIEQFF,TGCGCCAGCAGCTCGGGACCGCCGAGTATTGAGCAGTTCTTC,-,TRBV5-1,TRBJ2-1,-
CASSLGRQYYEQYF,TGTGCCAGCAGCTTGGGCCGACAATACTACGAGCAGTACTTC,-,TRBV7-8,TRBJ2-7,-
CASSLDLEGGDTGELFF,TGTGCCAGCAGCTTAGACTTGGAGGGAGGGGATACCGGGGAGCTGTTTTTT,TRBD2,TRBV11-2,TRBJ2-2,-
CASRSSLAWANEQYF,TGTGCCAGCAGATCCTCCCTAGCGTGGGCAAACGAGCAGTACTTC,-,TRBV6-1,TRBJ2-7,-
CASSLLVAGEGEQYF,TGCGCCAGCAGCTTGTTAGTAGCGGGAGAAGGGGAGCAGTACTTC,TRBD2,TRBV5-1,TRBJ2-7,-
CASGLAGVDGNEQFF,TGTGCCAGCGGACTAGCGGGAGTCGACGGCAATGAGCAGTTCTTC,TRBD2,TRBV6-5,TRBJ2-1,-
CASSIEEPQHF,TGTGCCAGCAGTATCGAAGAGCCCCAGCATTTT,-,TRBV28,TRBJ1-5,-
CASSSIGQGNTEAFF,TGCGCCAGCAGCTCTATCGGACAGGGGAACACTGAAGCTTTCTTT,TRBD1,TRBV5-1,TRBJ1-1,-
CASSIQGTSFGEQYF,TGTGCCAGTAGTATCCAGGGAACCTCCTTTGGCGAGCAGTACTTC,-,TRBV19,TRBJ2-7,-
CASRGEGIYNEQFF,TGTGCCAGCAGAGGGGAAGGTATCTACAATGAGCAGTTCTTC,-,TRBV7-3,TRBJ2-1,-
CASSGSGALQPQHF,TGTGCCAGCAGTGGCTCTGGGGCACTTCAGCCCCAGCATTTT,-,TRBV6-1,TRBJ1-5,-
CAISESILAGAYNEQFF,TGTGCCATCAGTGAGTCGATACTAGCGGGAGCCTACAATGAGCAGTTCTTC,TRBD2,TRBV10-3,TRBJ2-1,-
CASSYSGIPQGYGYTF,TGTGCCAGCAGTTACTCGGGGATACCCCAGGGCTATGGCTACACCTTC,-,TRBV6-5,TRBJ1-2,-
CAWSGDSSGNTIYF,TGTGCCTGGAGTGGGGACAGCTCTGGAAACACCATATATTTT,TRBD1,TRBV30,TRBJ1-3,-
CASSYRNSGANVLTF,TGTGCCAGCAGTTACAGGAACTCTGGGGCCAACGTCCTGACTTTC,-,TRBV9,TRBJ2-6,-
CASSLEGLAGGSETQYF,TGTGCCAGCAGCTTAGAGGGCCTAGCGGGAGGCTCAGAGACCCAGTACTTC,TRBD2,TRBV11-3,TRBJ2-5,once
CASSQAGLAGNYEQYF,TGCGCCAGCAGCCAAGCGGGGCTAGCGGGGAACTACGAGCAGTACTTC,TRBD2,TRBV4-1,TRBJ2-7,-
CASSVVGTTNTEAFF,TGTGCCAGCAGCGTAGTAGGGACAACGAACACTGAAGCTTTCTTT,-,TRBV9,TRBJ1-1,-